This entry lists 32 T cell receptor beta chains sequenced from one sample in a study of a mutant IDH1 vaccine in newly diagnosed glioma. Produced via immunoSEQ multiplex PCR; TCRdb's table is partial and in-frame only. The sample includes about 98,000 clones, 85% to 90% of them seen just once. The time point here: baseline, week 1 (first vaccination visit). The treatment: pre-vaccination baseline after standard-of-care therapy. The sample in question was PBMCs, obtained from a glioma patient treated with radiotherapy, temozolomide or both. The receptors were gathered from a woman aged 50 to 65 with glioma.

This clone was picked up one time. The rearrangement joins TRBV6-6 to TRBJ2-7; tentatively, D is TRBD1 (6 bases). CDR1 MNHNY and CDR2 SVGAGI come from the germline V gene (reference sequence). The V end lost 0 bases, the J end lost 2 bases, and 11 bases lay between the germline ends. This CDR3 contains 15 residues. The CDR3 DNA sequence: TGTGCCAGCAGTTACTCGGGACAAGTGACCTACGAGCAGTACTTC. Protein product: CASSYSGQVTYEQYF.

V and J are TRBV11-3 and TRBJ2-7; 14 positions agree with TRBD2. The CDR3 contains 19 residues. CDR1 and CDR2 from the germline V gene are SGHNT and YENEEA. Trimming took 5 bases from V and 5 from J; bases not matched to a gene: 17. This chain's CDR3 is CASSHTRRQTSGRANEQYF. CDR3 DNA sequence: TGTGCCAGCAGCCACACTCGGCGCCAGACTAGCGGGAGGGCCAACGAGCAGTACTTC. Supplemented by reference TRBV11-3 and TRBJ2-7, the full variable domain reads EAGVVQSPRYKIIEKKQPVAFWCNPISGHNTLYWYLQNLGQGPELLIRYENEEAVDDSQLPKDRFSAERLKGVDSTLKIQPAELGDSAVYLCASSHTRRQTSGRANEQYFGPGTRLTVT.

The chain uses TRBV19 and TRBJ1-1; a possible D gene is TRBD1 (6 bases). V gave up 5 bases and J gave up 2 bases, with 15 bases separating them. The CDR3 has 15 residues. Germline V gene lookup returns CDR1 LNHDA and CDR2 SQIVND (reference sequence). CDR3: CASSGIGGRNTEAFF. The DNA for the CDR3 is TGTGCCAGTAGTGGAATCGGGGGCAGAAACACTGAAGCTTTCTTT. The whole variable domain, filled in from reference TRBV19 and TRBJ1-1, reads DGGITQSPKYLFRKEGQNVTLSCEQNLNHDAMYWYRQDPGQGLRLIYYSQIVNDFQKGDIAEGYSVSREKKESFPLTVTSAQKNPTAFYLCASSGIGGRNTEAFFGQGTRLTVV.

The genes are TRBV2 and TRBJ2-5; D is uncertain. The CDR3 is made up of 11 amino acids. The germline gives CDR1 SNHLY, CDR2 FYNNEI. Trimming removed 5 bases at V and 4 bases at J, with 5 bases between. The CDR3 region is CASSYGETQYF. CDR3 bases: TGTGCCAGCAGTTACGGAGAGACCCAGTACTTC.

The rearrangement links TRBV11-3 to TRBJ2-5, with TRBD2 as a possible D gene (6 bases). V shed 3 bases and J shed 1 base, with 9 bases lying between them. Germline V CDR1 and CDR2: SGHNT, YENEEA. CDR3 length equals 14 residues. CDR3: CASSFQGLQETQYF. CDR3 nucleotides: TGTGCCAGCAGCTTCCAGGGACTCCAAGAGACCCAGTACTTC.

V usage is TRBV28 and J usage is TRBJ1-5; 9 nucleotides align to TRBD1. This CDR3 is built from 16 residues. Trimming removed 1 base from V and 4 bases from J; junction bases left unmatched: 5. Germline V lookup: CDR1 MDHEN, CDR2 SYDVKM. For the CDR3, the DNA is TGTGCCAGCAGTTTATTGACCGGGACAGGGAATCAGCCCCAGCATTTT. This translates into CASSLLTGTGNQPQHF.

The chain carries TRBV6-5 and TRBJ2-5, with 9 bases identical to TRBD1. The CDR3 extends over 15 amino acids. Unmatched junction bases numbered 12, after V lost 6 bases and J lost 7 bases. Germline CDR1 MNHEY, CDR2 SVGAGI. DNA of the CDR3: TGTGCCAGCAGGCCGGGACAGGGATTCCCAGGGACCCAGTACTTC. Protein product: CASRPGQGFPGTQYF.

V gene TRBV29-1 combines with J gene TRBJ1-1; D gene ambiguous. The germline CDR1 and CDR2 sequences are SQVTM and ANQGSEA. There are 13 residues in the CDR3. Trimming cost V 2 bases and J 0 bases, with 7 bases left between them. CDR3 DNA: TGCAGCGTTGAACAATTCATGAACACTGAAGCTTTCTTT. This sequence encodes CSVEQFMNTEAFF. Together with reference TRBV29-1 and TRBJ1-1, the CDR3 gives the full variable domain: SAVISQKPSRDICQRGTSLTIQCQVDSQVTMMFWYRQQPGQSLTLIATANQGSEATYESGFVIDKFPISRPNLTFSTLTVSNMSPEDSSIYLCSVEQFMNTEAFFGQGTRLTVV.

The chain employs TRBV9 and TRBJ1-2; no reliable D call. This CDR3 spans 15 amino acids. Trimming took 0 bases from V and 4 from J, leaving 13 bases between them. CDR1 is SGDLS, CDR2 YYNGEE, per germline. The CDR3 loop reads CASSVVPQSPYGYTF. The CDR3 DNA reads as TGTGCCAGCAGCGTAGTGCCCCAGAGTCCCTATGGCTACACCTTC.

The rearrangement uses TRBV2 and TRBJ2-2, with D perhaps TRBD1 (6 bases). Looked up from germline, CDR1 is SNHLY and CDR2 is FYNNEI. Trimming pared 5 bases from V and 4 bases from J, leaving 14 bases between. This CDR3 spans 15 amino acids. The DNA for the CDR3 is TGTGCCAGCAGTCTACAGGGAATTGGCACCGGGGAGCTGTTTTTT. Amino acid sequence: CASSLQGIGTGELFF.

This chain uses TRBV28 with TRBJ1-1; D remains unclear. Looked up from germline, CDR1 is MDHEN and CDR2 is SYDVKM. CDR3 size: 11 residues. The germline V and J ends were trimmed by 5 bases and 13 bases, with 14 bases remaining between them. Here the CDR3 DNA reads TGTGCCAGCAGTCGAATGAATCGGGTTTTCTTT. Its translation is CASSRMNRVFF.

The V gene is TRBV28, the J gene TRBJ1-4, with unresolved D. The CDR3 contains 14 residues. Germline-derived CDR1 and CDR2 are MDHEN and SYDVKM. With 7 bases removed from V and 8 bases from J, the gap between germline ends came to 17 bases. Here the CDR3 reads CASKELTTEEKLFF. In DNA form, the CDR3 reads TGTGCCAGCAAAGAGTTAACTACCGAAGAAAAACTGTTTTTT.

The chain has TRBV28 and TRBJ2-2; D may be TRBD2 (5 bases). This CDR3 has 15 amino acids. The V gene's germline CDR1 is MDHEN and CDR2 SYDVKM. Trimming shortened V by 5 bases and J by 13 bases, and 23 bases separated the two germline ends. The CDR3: CASSPDRAGLTGLFF. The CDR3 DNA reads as TGTGCCAGCAGTCCGGATAGGGCGGGTTTGACGGGGCTGTTTTTT.

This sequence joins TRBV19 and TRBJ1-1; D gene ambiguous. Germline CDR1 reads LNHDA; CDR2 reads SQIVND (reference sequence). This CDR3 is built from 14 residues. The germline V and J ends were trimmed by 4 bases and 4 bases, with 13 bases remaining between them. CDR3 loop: CASSNGRGGTEAFF. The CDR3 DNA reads TGTGCCAGTAGTAACGGACGTGGAGGCACTGAAGCTTTCTTT.

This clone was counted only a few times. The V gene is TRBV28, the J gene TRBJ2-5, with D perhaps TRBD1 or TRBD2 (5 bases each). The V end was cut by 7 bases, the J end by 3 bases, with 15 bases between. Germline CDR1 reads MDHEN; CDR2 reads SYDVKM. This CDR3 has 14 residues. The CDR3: CASTMGDRKETQYF. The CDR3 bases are TGTGCCAGCACCATGGGGGACCGAAAAGAGACCCAGTACTTC.

The CDR3 loop is CASSSGGTEAFF. The CDR3 DNA reads as TGTGCCAGCAGCTCAGGGGGCACTGAAGCTTTCTTT. This chain links TRBV5-4 with TRBJ1-1, with 7 nucleotides matching TRBD1. V lost 3 bases and J lost 4; bases outside the gene matches: 0. Germline V CDR1 and CDR2: SGHNT, YYREEE (reference sequence). This CDR3 contains 12 residues.

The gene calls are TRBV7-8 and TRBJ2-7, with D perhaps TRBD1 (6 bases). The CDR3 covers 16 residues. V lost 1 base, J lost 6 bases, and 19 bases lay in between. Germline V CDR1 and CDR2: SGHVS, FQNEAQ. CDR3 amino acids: CASSLVINREYREQYF. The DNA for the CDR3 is TGTGCCAGCAGCTTAGTTATAAACAGGGAATATCGCGAGCAGTACTTC.

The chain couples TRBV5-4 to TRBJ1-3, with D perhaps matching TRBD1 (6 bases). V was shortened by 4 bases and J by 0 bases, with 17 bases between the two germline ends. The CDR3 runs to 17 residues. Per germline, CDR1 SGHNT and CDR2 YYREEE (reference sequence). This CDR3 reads CASSERTGHYSGNTIYF. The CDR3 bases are TGTGCCAGCAGCGAAAGGACGGGACACTACTCTGGAAACACCATATATTTT.

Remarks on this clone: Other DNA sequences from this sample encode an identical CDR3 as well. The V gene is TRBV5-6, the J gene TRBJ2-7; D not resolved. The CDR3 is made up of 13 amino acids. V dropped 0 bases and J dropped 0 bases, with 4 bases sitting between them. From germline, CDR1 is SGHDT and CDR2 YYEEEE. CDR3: CASSLGSSYEQYF. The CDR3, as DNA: TGTGCCAGCAGCTTGGGAAGCTCCTACGAGCAGTACTTC.

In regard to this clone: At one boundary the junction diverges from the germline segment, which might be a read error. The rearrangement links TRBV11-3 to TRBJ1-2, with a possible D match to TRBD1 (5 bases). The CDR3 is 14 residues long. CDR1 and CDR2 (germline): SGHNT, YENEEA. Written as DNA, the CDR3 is TGTGCCAGCAGCAGAGGGGTGGAGAACTTTGGCTACACCTTC. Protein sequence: CASSRGVENFGYTF.

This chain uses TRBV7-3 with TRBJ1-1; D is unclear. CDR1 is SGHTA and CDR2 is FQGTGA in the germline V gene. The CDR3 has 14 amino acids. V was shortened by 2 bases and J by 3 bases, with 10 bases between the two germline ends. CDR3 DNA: TGTGCCAGCAGCTTATCAGAGGCCCACACTGAAGCTTTCTTT. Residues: CASSLSEAHTEAFF.

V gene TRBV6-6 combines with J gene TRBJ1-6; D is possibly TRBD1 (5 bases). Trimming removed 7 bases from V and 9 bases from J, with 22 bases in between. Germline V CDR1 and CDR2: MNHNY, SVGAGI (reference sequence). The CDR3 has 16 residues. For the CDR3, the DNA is TGTGCCAGCACCTCGGCATCCGGGGTAGGGGTTTCACCCCTCCACTTT. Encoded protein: CASTSASGVGVSPLHF.

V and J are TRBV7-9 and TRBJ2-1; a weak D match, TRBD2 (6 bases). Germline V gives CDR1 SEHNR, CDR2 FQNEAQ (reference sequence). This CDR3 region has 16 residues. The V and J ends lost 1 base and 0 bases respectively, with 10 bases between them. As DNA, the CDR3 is TGTGCCAGCAGCTTAGTGGGCGGGAACTCCTACAATGAGCAGTTCTTC. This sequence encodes CASSLVGGNSYNEQFF.

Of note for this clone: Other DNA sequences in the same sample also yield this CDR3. The CDR3 protein is CASSLDRAYEQYF. The DNA of the CDR3 is TGTGCCAGCAGCTTAGATCGAGCGTACGAGCAGTACTTC. The chain joins TRBV11-2 to TRBJ2-7; the D is unclear. Germline loops: CDR1 SGHAT, CDR2 FQNNGV. V shed 0 bases and J shed 4 bases, with 7 bases lying between them. The CDR3 covers 13 residues. The complete variable domain, with remaining parts taken from reference TRBV11-2 and TRBJ2-7, reads EAGVAQSPRYKIIEKRQSVAFWCNPISGHATLYWYQQILGQGPKLLIQFQNNGVVDDSQLPKDRFSAERLKGVDSTLKIQPAKLEDSAVYLCASSLDRAYEQYFGPGTRLTVT.

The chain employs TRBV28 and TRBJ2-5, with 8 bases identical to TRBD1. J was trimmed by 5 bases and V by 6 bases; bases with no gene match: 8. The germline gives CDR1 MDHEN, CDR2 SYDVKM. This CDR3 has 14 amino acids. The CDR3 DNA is TGTGCCAGCAGACCGGACAGGGCAAGGGAGACCCAGTACTTC. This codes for CASRPDRARETQYF.

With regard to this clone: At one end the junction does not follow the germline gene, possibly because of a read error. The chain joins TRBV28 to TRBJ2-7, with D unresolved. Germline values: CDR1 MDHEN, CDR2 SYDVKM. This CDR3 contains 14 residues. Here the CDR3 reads CASSSVSGSHEQYF. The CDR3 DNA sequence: TGTGCCAGCAGTTCCGTGTCGGGCTCCCACGAGCAGTACTTC. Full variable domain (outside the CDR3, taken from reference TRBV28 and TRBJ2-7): DVKVTQSSRYLVKRTGEKVFLECVQDMDHENMFWYRQDPGLGLRLIYFSYDVKMKEKGDIPEGYSVSREKKERFSLILESASTNQTSMYLCASSSVSGSHEQYFGPGTRLTVT.

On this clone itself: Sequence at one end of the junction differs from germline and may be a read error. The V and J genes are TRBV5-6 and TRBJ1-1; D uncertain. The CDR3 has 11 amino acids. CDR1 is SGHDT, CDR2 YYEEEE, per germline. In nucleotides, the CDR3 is TGTGCCAGCAACTCCAACACTGAAACTTTCTTT. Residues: CASNSNTETFF.

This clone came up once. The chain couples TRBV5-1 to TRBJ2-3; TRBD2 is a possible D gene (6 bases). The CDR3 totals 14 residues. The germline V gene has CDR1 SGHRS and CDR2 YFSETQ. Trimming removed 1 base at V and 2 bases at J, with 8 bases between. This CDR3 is CASSLLAFTDTQYF. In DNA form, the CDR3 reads TGCGCCAGCAGCTTGCTAGCGTTCACAGATACGCAGTATTTT.

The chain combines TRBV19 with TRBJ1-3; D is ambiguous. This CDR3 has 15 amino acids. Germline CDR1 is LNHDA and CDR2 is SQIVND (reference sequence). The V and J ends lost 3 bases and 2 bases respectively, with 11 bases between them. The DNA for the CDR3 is TGTGCCAGTAGTATGGGCCGCAGAGCTGGAAACACCATATATTTT. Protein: CASSMGRRAGNTIYF.

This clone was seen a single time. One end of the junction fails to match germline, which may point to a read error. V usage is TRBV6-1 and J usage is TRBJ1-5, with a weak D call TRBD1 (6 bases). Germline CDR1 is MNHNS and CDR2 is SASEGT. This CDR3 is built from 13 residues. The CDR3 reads CASRGGGNQPQHF. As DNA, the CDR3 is TGTGCAAGCAGGGGAGGTGGCAATCAGCCCCAGCATTTT.

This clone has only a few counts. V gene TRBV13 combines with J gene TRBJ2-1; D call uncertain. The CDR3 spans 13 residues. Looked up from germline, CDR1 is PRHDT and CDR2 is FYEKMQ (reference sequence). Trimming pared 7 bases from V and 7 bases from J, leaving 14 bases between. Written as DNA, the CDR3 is TGTGCCAGCACCCGAGCAGGCATAAATGAGCAGTTCTTC. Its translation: CASTRAGINEQFF.

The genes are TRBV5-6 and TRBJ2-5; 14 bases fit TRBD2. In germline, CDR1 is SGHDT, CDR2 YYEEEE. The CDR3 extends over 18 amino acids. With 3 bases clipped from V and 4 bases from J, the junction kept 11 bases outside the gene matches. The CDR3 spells CASSYPGTSGSWRETQYF. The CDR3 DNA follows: TGTGCCAGCAGCTACCCCGGGACTAGCGGGAGTTGGAGAGAGACCCAGTACTTC.